The sequence of this T cell receptor (beta chain) was determined in a study of PD-1 blockade in classical Hodgkin lymphoma. Time point meaning: newly diagnosed, previously untreated cHL patient sample. Newly diagnosed, untreated classical Hodgkin lymphoma PBMCs served as comparison. Assay used: immunoSEQ multiplex PCR; TCRdb lists only in-frame clones, some missing. The sample shows about 21,000 clones, approximately 94% of them seen only once. Looked up from germline, CDR1 is SEHNR and CDR2 is FQNEAQ (reference sequence). CDR3 size: 15 residues. Trimming left V 2 bases short and J 3 bases short, with 11 bases between.

This chain connects TRBV7-9 to TRBJ2-1; TRBD2 is a possible D gene (6 bases). Sequenced input: peripheral blood mononuclear cells (PBMCs). This clonotype was obtained from a human donor with classical Hodgkin lymphoma. DNA of the CDR3: TGTGCCAGCAGCTTATCTGTAGCGGACTACAATGAGCAGTTCTTC. Its translation is CASSLSVADYNEQFF.